One TCR beta chain is described in this entry. Its antigen is unknown. Donors were nominally healthy when sampled, though unrecorded immune exposures were likely. PCR used 60 Vbeta primers and 13 Jbeta primers. TCRdb's table, derived via immunoSEQ multiplex PCR, lists solely in-frame clones and lacks some. The sample has 100,000 to 150,000 clones; roughly 74% are singletons. This CDR3 spans 13 amino acids. The germline V gene encodes CDR1 GTSNPN and CDR2 SVGIG (reference sequence). Trimming removed 1 base at V and 3 bases at J, with 8 bases between. The source of the sample is a study of cytomegalovirus exposure and HLA in healthy donors. Overall study: Most genotyped donors, 81% of about 400, had Caucasian-associated genetic ancestry. Findings and caveats of the study: When the data were analyzed later, several of the most significant clusters appeared to be linked to common viral pathogens. Immune exposure information comprised only CMV serostatus.

Sequenced: PBMCs. This sequence originates from a woman between 50 and 59 years old in good health and CMV-seropositive. This chain uses TRBV30 with TRBJ2-3; D might be TRBD1 (6 bases). CDR3 in amino acids: CAWSGGQTDTQYF. The CDR3 nucleotides are TGTGCCTGGAGTGGGGGGCAGACAGATACGCAGTATTTT.